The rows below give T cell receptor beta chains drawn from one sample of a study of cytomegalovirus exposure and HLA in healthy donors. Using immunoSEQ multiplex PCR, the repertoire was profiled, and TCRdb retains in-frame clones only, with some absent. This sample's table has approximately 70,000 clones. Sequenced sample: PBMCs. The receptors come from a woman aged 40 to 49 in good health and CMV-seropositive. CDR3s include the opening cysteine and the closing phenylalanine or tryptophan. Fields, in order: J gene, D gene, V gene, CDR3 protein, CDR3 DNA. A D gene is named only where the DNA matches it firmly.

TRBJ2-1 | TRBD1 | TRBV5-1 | CASSLRDRGLTSEQFF | TGCGCCAGCAGCCTACGGGACAGGGGATTAACTAGTGAGCAGTTCTTC
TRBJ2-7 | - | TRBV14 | CASSQGRGEQYF | TGTGCCAGCAGCCAAGGAAGAGGCGAGCAGTACTTC
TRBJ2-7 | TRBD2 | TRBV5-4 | CASSLVGGSSYEQYF | TGTGCCAGCAGCTTAGTGGGCGGGAGCTCCTACGAGCAGTACTTC
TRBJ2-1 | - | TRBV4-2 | CASSQERVNEQFF | TGTGCCAGCAGCCAAGAGAGGGTAAATGAGCAGTTCTTC
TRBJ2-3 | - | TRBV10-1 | CASIEPLSDTQYF | TGCGCCAGCATCGAGCCTTTATCAGATACGCAGTATTTT
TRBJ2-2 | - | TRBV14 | CASSQVLRGGGELFF | TGTGCCAGCAGCCAAGTCCTAAGAGGGGGCGGGGAGCTGTTTTTT
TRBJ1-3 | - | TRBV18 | CASSPEVGDSGNTIYF | TGTGCCAGCTCACCGGAAGTGGGAGACTCTGGAAACACCATATATTTT
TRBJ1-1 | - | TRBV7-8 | CASSSDLDRNTEAFF | TGTGCCAGCAGCTCAGACCTAGACAGGAACACTGAAGCTTTCTTT
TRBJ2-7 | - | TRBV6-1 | CASSEVGRGYEQYF | TGTGCCAGCAGTGAAGTCGGCAGGGGCTACGAGCAGTACTTC
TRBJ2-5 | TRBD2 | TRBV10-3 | CAIRADRSGGQGQETQYF | TGTGCTATCAGGGCGGACCGTAGCGGGGGGCAGGGGCAAGAGACCCAGTACTTC
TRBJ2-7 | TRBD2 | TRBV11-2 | CASSLSRGASGSHYEQYF | TGTGCCAGCAGCTTAAGCCGTGGGGCTAGCGGGAGCCACTACGAGCAGTACTTC
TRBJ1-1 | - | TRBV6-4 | CASIEHFMNTEAFF | TGTGCCAGCATAGAGCATTTCATGAACACTGAAGCTTTCTTT
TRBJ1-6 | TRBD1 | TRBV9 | CASTPGQTNNSPLHF | TGTGCCAGCACCCCGGGACAGACGAATAATTCACCCCTCCACTTT
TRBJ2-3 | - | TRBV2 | CASKGAANSRGDTQYF | TGTGCCAGCAAAGGGGCAGCGAATTCCCGAGGAGATACGCAGTATTTT
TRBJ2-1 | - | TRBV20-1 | CSTSSYNEQFF | TGCAGTACAAGCTCCTACAATGAGCAGTTCTTC
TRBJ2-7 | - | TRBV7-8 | CASSLWGQLQYEQYF | TGTGCCAGCAGCCTATGGGGCCAACTTCAATACGAGCAGTACTTC
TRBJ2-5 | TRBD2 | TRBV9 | CASSVATGLAGGRSRGTQETQYF | TGTGCCAGCAGCGTAGCCACCGGGCTAGCGGGGGGAAGAAGCAGGGGGACACAAGAGACCCAGTACTTC
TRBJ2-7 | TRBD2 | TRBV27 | CASSFRRGVSYEQYF | TGTGCCAGCAGTTTTCGACGGGGGGTTTCCTACGAGCAGTACTTC
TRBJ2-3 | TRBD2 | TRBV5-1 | CASSFAGLAADTQYF | TGCGCCAGCAGCTTCGCGGGACTAGCAGCAGATACGCAGTATTTT
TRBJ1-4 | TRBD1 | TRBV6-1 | CASSEMWTGYEKLFF | TGTGCCAGCAGTGAAATGTGGACAGGGTATGAAAAACTGTTTTTT
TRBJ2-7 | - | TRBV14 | CASSSLRATYEQYF | TGTGCCAGCAGCTCGCTACGTGCTACCTACGAGCAGTACTTC
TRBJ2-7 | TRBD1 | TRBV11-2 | CASSLGLRQGAYEQYF | TGTGCCAGCAGCTTAGGCTTGAGACAGGGGGCCTACGAGCAGTACTTC
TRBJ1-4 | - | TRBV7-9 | CASSLEGRGEEKLFF | TGTGCCAGCAGCTTAGAAGGGAGGGGAGAAGAAAAACTGTTTTTT
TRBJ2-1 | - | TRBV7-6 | CASSRRRGNEQFF | TGTGCCAGCAGCCGTAGGAGGGGCAATGAGCAGTTCTTC
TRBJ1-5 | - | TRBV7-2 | CASALTGGKSNQPQHF | TGTGCCAGCGCTCTCACCGGGGGTAAGAGCAATCAGCCCCAGCATTTT
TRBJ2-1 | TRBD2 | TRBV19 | CATSGRGPQFF | TGTGCCACTAGCGGGAGGGGCCCACAGTTCTTC
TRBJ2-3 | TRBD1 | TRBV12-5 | CASGLVTGPDTQYF | TGTGCTAGTGGTTTGGTGACAGGGCCCGATACGCAGTATTTT
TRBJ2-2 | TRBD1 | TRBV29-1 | CSGGGQGTGELFF | TGCAGCGGGGGGGGACAGGGGACCGGGGAGCTGTTTTTT
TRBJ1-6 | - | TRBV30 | CAWSSGQGNSPLHF | TGTGCCTGGAGTTCGGGGCAGGGGAATTCACCCCTCCACTTT
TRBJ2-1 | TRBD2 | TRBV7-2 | CASSLLTSGGNEQFF | TGTGCCAGCAGCCTATTGACTAGCGGGGGGAATGAGCAGTTCTTC